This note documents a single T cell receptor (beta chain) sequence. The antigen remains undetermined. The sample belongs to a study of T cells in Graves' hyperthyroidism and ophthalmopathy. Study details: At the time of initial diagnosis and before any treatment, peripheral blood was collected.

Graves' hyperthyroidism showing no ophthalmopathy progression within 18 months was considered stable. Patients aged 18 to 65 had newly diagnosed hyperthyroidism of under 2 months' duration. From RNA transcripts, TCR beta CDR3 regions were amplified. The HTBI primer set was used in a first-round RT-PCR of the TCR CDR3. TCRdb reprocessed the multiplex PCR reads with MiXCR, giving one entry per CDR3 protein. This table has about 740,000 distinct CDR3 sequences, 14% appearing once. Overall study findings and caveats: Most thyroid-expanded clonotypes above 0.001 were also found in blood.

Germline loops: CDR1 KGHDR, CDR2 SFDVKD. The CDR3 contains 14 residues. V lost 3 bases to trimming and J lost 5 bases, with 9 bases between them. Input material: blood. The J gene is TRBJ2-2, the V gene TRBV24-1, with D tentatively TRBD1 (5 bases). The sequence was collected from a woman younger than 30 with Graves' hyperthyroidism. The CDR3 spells CATSDTHRTGELFF. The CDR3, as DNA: TGTGCCACCAGTGATACCCACAGGACCGGGGAGCTGTTTTTT.